One and the same sample provided the 15 T cell receptor beta chains below, sequenced in a study of T-cell memory formation after mild COVID-19. Using its own MiXCR run on the 5' RACE reads, TCRdb lists one record per CDR3 protein. The repertoire holds a few hundred thousand distinct CDR3 sequences, around 19% seen once, with about 21% in the top ten. Sequenced input: PBMCs or a T cell subset sorted from them (not recorded which). These receptors were taken from a man aged 18-30 years who had mild COVID-19 (a few samples of this study predate the infection). Cell type and time point are not known.

This sequence joins TRBV6-6 and TRBJ2-3; D not certain. This CDR3 has 14 amino acids. Germline V CDR1 and CDR2: MNHNY, SVGAGI (reference sequence). V lost 4 bases and J lost 5, with 13 bases in between. The CDR3 spells CASSFSPRGDTQYF. In nucleotides, the CDR3 is TGTGCCAGCAGTTTCTCCCCACGTGGAGATACGCAGTATTTT.

This clonotype showed up just a few times. V is TRBV4-3 and J is TRBJ1-5, with 7 bases matching TRBD1. The CDR3 extends over 16 amino acids. The trim removed 0 bases at V and 0 bases at J, leaving 2 bases unmatched. CDR1 is LGHNA and CDR2 is YSLEER in the germline V gene. The CDR3 is CASSQDAGGSNQPQHF. The CDR3 DNA sequence: TGCGCCAGCAGCCAAGATGCAGGGGGTAGCAATCAGCCCCAGCATTTT.

V usage is TRBV6-2 or TRBV6-3 and J usage is TRBJ1-5; D remains ambiguous. The germline V and J ends were trimmed by 7 bases and 3 bases, with 16 bases remaining between them. The length of the CDR3 is 15 residues. Germline CDR1 is MNHEY and CDR2 is SVGEGT. CDR3 in amino acids: CASTREVFNNQPQHF. The CDR3 DNA is TGTGCCAGCACCCGCGAAGTCTTTAACAATCAGCCCCAGCATTTT.

The table lists this clonotype with a few counts. This sequence joins TRBV3-1 and TRBJ2-7; possibly TRBD1 or TRBD2 for D (5 bases each). CDR1 LGHDT and CDR2 YNNKEL come from the germline V gene (reference sequence). The CDR3 totals 15 residues. Trimming stripped 1 base from V and 4 bases from J, with 14 bases between. CDR3 residues: CASSQGGWGLYEQYF. CDR3 bases: TGTGCCAGCAGCCAAGGAGGATGGGGGTTGTACGAGCAGTACTTC.

This clonotype was found a few times. The chain links TRBV9 to TRBJ2-3; 8 bases line up with TRBD1. V was clipped by 4 bases and J by 4 bases; unmatched bases: 5. Germline V gene sequence: CDR1 SGDLS, CDR2 YYNGEE. This CDR3 has 14 amino acids. CDR3 DNA: TGTGCCAGCAGCTTGCAGGGGGCCGCAGATACGCAGTATTTT. It codes for CASSLQGAADTQYF.

This clonotype occurred a few times. V is TRBV5-6 and J is TRBJ1-1; 7 positions agree with TRBD1. CDR3 length: 15 amino acids. The germline gives CDR1 SGHDT, CDR2 YYEEEE. Unmatched junction bases numbered 7, after V lost 3 bases and J lost 2 bases. The CDR3 nucleotides read TGTGCCAGCAGCTCACTGGGACAGTCAAACACTGAAGCTTTCTTT. Translating gives CASSSLGQSNTEAFF.

CDR3 loop: CASSFGEQFF. CDR3 DNA sequence: TGTGCCAGCAGTTTCGGCGAGCAGTTCTTC. The gene calls are TRBV28 and TRBJ2-1; D gene unclear. Germline assignment: CDR1 MDHEN and CDR2 SYDVKM. CDR3 length: 10 amino acids. Trimming removed 3 bases at V and 10 bases at J, with 4 bases between. The variable domain in full, with the rest retrieved from reference TRBV28 and TRBJ2-1, is DVKVTQSSRYLVKRTGEKVFLECVQDMDHENMFWYRQDPGLGLRLIYFSYDVKMKEKGDIPEGYSVSREKKERFSLILESASTNQTSMYLCASSFGEQFFGPGTRLTVL.

This clonotype was observed at least ten times. The germline gene is not matched at one end of the junction; a read error may be the cause. This rearrangement joins TRBV7-2 to TRBJ2-2, with D unclear. The CDR3 runs 12 residues. Germline CDR1 reads SGHTA; CDR2 reads FQGNSA. CDR3 region: CASNLNTGELFF. The CDR3 coding sequence is TGTGCCAGCAACTTAAACACCGGGGAGCTGTTTTTT.

This clonotype was detected only a few times. The chain joins TRBV5-1 to TRBJ2-1; possible D gene TRBD1, 6 bases. The V gene's germline CDR1 is SGHRS and CDR2 YFSETQ. CDR3 length: 17 residues. The V end was cut by 0 bases, the J end by 1 base, with 14 bases between. The CDR3 spells CASSLAAGVVSYNEQFF. In DNA, the CDR3 is TGCGCCAGCAGCTTGGCCGCAGGGGTGGTATCCTACAATGAGCAGTTCTTC.

This chain joins TRBV6-6 and TRBJ1-2; 9 bases align to TRBD1. The length of the CDR3 is 15 residues. The V segment lost 6 bases and the J segment 6 bases; nucleotides outside the gene matches: 11. Germline V lookup: CDR1 MNHNY, CDR2 SVGAGI (reference sequence). CDR3 nucleotides: TGTGCCAGCAGCGTTCACCGGGACAGGGAAGATGGCTACACCTTC. Translation gives CASSVHRDREDGYTF.

This clonotype was recorded many times. The V and J genes are TRBV5-1 and TRBJ2-3; the match to TRBD2 covers 11 bases. V trimming: 4 bases; J trimming: 7 bases; junction bases outside the gene matches: 11. Germline CDR1 reads SGHRS; CDR2 reads YFSETQ. The CDR3 extends over 16 amino acids. For the CDR3, the DNA is TGCGCCAGCAGCGAGACACTGACTAGCGGGGAGCATACGCAGTATTTT. Protein: CASSETLTSGEHTQYF.

This clonotype was counted between two and nine times. The V and J genes are TRBV6-1 and TRBJ2-1; D unresolved. V lost 0 bases to trimming and J lost 8 bases, with 14 bases between them. The CDR3 has 15 amino acids. Germline V gene sequence: CDR1 MNHNS, CDR2 SASEGT. The CDR3 coding sequence is TGTGCCAGCAGTGAAGCCCGTCTCCTTCTCGATGAGCAGTTCTTC. Translating it yields CASSEARLLLDEQFF.

There are a few counts of this clonotype. The chain joins TRBV7-2 to TRBJ2-5; D possibly corresponds to TRBD2 (6 bases). The CDR3 is made up of 14 amino acids. Trimming took off 5 bases at V and 7 bases at J, with 17 bases between the two ends. CDR1 is SGHTA and CDR2 is FQGNSA in the germline V gene. Written as DNA, the CDR3 is TGTGCCAGCAGCGAATGGACGGGGGTCAGGACCCAGTACTTC. Its translation: CASSEWTGVRTQYF.

The rearrangement joins TRBV12-3 or TRBV12-4 to TRBJ2-1; D is unresolved. This CDR3 contains 13 residues. Trimming removed 6 bases from V and 7 bases from J, with 13 bases in between. CDR3 residues: CASRVLYGNEQFF. CDR3 coding DNA: TGTGCCAGCAGAGTGTTGTACGGGAATGAGCAGTTCTTC.

The gene calls are TRBV20-1 and TRBJ1-2; the match to TRBD1 covers 7 bases. Germline CDR1 and CDR2: DFQATT and SNEGSKA (reference sequence). The CDR3 is 14 residues long. V lost 1 base, J lost 5 bases, and 7 bases stayed unmatched. The CDR3 protein is CSARVDDRVYGYTF. CDR3 coding DNA: TGCAGTGCTAGAGTAGATGACAGGGTATATGGCTACACCTTC.